This T cell receptor (beta chain) came from a study of T cells in Graves' hyperthyroidism and ophthalmopathy. Regions amplified from RNA transcripts were the TCR beta CDR3 regions. TCR CDR3 underwent first-round RT-PCR with the HTBI primer set. TCRdb used MiXCR to reprocess the multiplex PCR reads, holding one entry per CDR3 protein. The sample has hundreds of thousands of distinct CDR3 sequences, 35% seen once. Findings of the study overall: For ophthalmopathy, model prediction preceded onset by a median approximately 6 months. Most expanded thyroid clonotypes above 0.001 also appeared in blood.

Unmatched junction bases numbered 6, after V lost 0 bases and J lost 3 bases. The length of the CDR3 is 16 residues. Germline-derived CDR1 and CDR2 are DFQATT and SNEGSKA (reference sequence). There are many counts of this clonotype. Its cognate antigen is unknown. This TCR came from a woman aged 35 to 49 with Graves' hyperthyroidism. Specimen: blood. This chain uses TRBV20-1 with TRBJ2-5; 11 bases match TRBD2. The CDR3 DNA sequence: TGCAGTGCTAGAGACACCGGGACTAGCGGAAAAGAGACCCAGTACTTC. Translated, it gives CSARDTGTSGKETQYF.